This T cell receptor beta chain was recovered during a study of T cell responses to AZD1222 COVID-19 vaccine. Study-wide background: Second-dose schedules of about 4 or about 12 weeks were combined.

The assay was immunoSEQ multiplex PCR, and TCRdb's table has in-frame clones only and misses some. The top ten clones hold about 5.6% of a sample with approximately 120,000 clones, approximately 88% of them seen once. This CDR3 is built from 15 residues. The ends were cut back, 5 bases at V and 0 bases at J, with 11 bases in the middle. Germline V gene sequence: CDR1 LNHDA, CDR2 SQIVND (reference sequence). A word on this clone: Its specificity is not known.

Whole-study findings and limits: Donors were mostly white British, more females; clonal diversity possibly underestimated.

This specimen consisted of peripheral blood, obtained on day 0 of AZD1222 vaccination. This sequence joins TRBV19 and TRBJ1-3, with D hard to call. This clonotype originated in an adult in good health. The CDR3 reads CASSVGRSSGNTIYF. CDR3 DNA: TGTGCCAGTAGTGTCGGACGGTCCTCTGGAAACACCATATATTTT.